The T cell receptor (beta chain) under discussion was sequenced for a study of Ad26.COV2.S vaccination and SARS-CoV-2 variants. The wider study: Intramuscular Ad26.COV2.S at 5x10^10 or 1x10^11 viral particles.

Treatment meaning: roughly 19 received Ad26.COV2.S at low or high dose, single or two shots; five or six received placebo; per-sample allocation not given. After the first vaccine or placebo injection, samples were drawn on day 63. Study-wide findings and caveats: Substantial breadth was reportedly displayed by spike-specific CD8+ and CD4+ T cell responses after vaccination.

TCRdb keeps only in-frame clones here, not all; method: immunoSEQ multiplex PCR. The data hold about 350,000 clones, with approximately 84% observed a single time. V dropped 5 bases and J dropped 0 bases, with 14 bases sitting between them. CDR3 length equals 16 residues. CDR1 SEHNR and CDR2 FQNEAQ come from the germline V gene (reference sequence). Worth noting for this clone: Its target is unknown.

The clonotype originates from a person aged 18 to 59 who received the Ad26.COV2.S COVID-19 vaccine or a placebo. The J gene is TRBJ2-1, the V gene TRBV7-9; the D call may be TRBD1 or TRBD2 (5 bases each). The starting material was peripheral blood, obtained in a trial of Ad26.COV2.S vaccine versus placebo. The CDR3 DNA sequence: TGTGCCAGCAGCCAAAGGGACGGAAGCTCCTACAATGAGCAGTTCTTC. It specifies CASSQRDGSSYNEQFF.